This T cell receptor beta chain was found in a study of cytotoxic CD8 clonotypes in ibrutinib-treated CLL. This clone has just one count. Germline CDR1 SGHVS, CDR2 FQNEAQ. V was pared by 1 base and J by 7 bases, with 13 bases between. This CDR3 contains 15 residues. Profiling relied on immunoSEQ multiplex PCR, and the TCRdb table lists in-frame clones only, not all of them. Found here are about 50,000 clones, about three fifths of them singletons; the top ten hold under 35%. This rearrangement joins TRBV7-8 to TRBJ1-4; D is ambiguous. The specimen was PBMCs, collected after 24 months of ibrutinib treatment. The receptor's source is a human donor with chronic lymphocytic leukemia. The CDR3 sequence is CASSLEAVTGEKLFF. Here the CDR3 DNA reads TGTGCCAGCAGCTTAGAGGCGGTAACGGGTGAAAAACTGTTTTTT.